Listed here are 7 T cell receptor beta chains from one sample, sequenced in a study of blood T cell repertoires in COVID-19. TCRdb keeps only in-frame clones here, not all; method: immunoSEQ multiplex PCR. The table has roughly 150,000 clones, roughly 80% seen once. Sequencing input: PBMCs or T cells enriched from blood (not recorded which). Receptor source: a woman aged 60 to 75 who had recovered from COVID-19.

J is TRBJ1-2 and V is TRBV6-4; 7 nucleotides align to TRBD1. V shed 6 bases, J shed 0 bases, and the junction held 4 bases outside the gene matches. There are 14 residues in the CDR3. Germline CDR1 and CDR2: MRHNA and SNTAGT. The CDR3 is CASSRDRPNYGYTF. Here the CDR3 DNA reads TGTGCCAGCAGCCGGGACAGACCTAACTATGGCTACACCTTC.

The chain uses TRBV5-1 and TRBJ2-1, with unresolved D. V was trimmed by 4 bases and J by 4 bases, leaving 6 bases between them. Germline V gene sequence: CDR1 SGHRS, CDR2 YFSETQ. This CDR3 has 12 residues. The CDR3 reads CASSETYNEQFF. CDR3 DNA: TGCGCCAGCAGCGAGACATACAATGAGCAGTTCTTC.

The chain links TRBV14 to TRBJ2-2; 7 bases agree with TRBD1. From germline, CDR1 is SGHDN and CDR2 FVKESK. This CDR3 has 14 amino acids. V was pared by 6 bases and J by 4 bases, with 5 bases of the junction left unmatched. CDR3 protein: CASRKGGATGELFF. DNA for the CDR3: TGTGCCAGCAGAAAAGGGGGCGCCACCGGGGAGCTGTTTTTT.

The chain has TRBV12-5 and TRBJ1-1, with TRBD1 as a possible D gene (6 bases). The CDR3 has 17 residues. CDR1 is LGHNT, CDR2 FRNRAP, per germline. V was shortened by 3 bases and J by 0 bases, with 17 bases between the two germline ends. The CDR3 region has the DNA TGTGCTAGTGGTTTAGTAGAAATGACAGGTCTGAACACTGAAGCTTTCTTT. As protein: CASGLVEMTGLNTEAFF.

This clone was detected once. The chain joins TRBV27 to TRBJ2-7, with D possibly TRBD1 on 6 matching bases. This CDR3 region has 12 residues. Trimming pared 6 bases from V and 7 bases from J, leaving 13 bases between. Germline V gene sequence: CDR1 MNHEY, CDR2 SMNVEV (reference sequence). CDR3 loop: CASRRTEREQYF. In DNA form, the CDR3 reads TGTGCCAGCAGGAGGACAGAGAGGGAGCAGTACTTC.

The chain recombines TRBV6-6 with TRBJ1-5; D not certain. The CDR3 runs 13 residues. The V gene's germline CDR1 is MNHNY and CDR2 SVGAGI (reference sequence). V was shortened by 5 bases and J by 2 bases, with 7 bases between the two germline ends. CDR3 amino acids: CASSNQGNQPQHF. CDR3 bases: TGTGCCAGCAGTAATCAGGGCAATCAGCCCCAGCATTTT.

J is TRBJ1-1 and V is TRBV19, with D possibly matching TRBD1 (6 bases). Per germline, CDR1 LNHDA and CDR2 SQIVND (reference sequence). V was pared by 6 bases and J by 5 bases, with 10 bases between. CDR3 length: 12 amino acids. This CDR3 reads CASRLGQTEAFF. CDR3 coding DNA: TGTGCCAGTAGATTGGGACAAACTGAAGCTTTCTTT.